This T cell receptor (beta chain) was sequenced for a study of T cell repertoires in cytomegalovirus infection. At the level of the study: Recently described HLA-C-restricted plus well-studied HLA-B-restricted CMV epitopes were used. In public TCR beta signatures, there were indications of both CMV infection and matching HLA type.

Regarding the study as a whole: It was HLA-C-restricted CMV-specific TCR beta clonotypes that dominated the response ex vivo. The study identified carriers of CMV plus the relevant HLA from cumulative public TCR beta family frequency.

This clonotype came up a few times. Its antigen is unidentified. MiXCR was run by TCRdb on the reads, yielding one entry per CDR3 protein. The sample lists just under 500,000 distinct CDR3 sequences, 33% occurring once. This sample comprised cultured PBMCs, obtained from culture after CMV antigen stimulation. The TCR was taken from a human donor in good health (CMV status not recorded). Some clones in this sample may be carry-over from other donors' samples.

Here the CDR3 reads CASSLESRTDTQYF. In nucleotides, the CDR3 is TGTGCCAGCAGCTTAGAGTCGCGCACAGATACGCAGTATTTT. The rearrangement uses TRBV7-9 and TRBJ2-3; D unresolved. V gave up 1 base and J gave up 1 base, with 6 bases separating them. Germline CDR1 SEHNR, CDR2 FQNEAQ (reference sequence). The CDR3 is 14 residues long.